This entry lists 19 T cell receptor beta chains sequenced from one sample in a study of T cell clonotyping in hematopoietic cell transplantation. Clones were sequenced by immunoSEQ multiplex PCR, and TCRdb holds only the in-frame ones, with some missing. The sample contains several thousand clones, roughly 79% of which appear only once. The sample here was peripheral blood mononuclear cells, taken 180 days after allogeneic stem cell transplant. The receptors originated from a female patient aged 50-59 years who had an allogeneic stem cell transplant from an unrelated donor, so the T cells may come from the graft donor. Some clones in this sample may be carry-over from other donors' samples.

The chain employs TRBV4-2 and TRBJ1-2, with D perhaps TRBD1 (6 bases). Looked up from germline, CDR1 is LGHNA and CDR2 is YNFKEQ. CDR3 size: 16 residues. V lost 4 bases to trimming and J lost 6 bases, with 21 bases between them. The CDR3 region has the DNA TGTGCCAGCAGCCCCTATAAAGGTACAGGGAGGGATGGCTACACCTTC. Amino acids: CASSPYKGTGRDGYTF.

The chain is built from TRBV19 and TRBJ1-5, with D uncertain. The ends were cut back, 7 bases at V and 7 bases at J, with 11 bases in the middle. The CDR3 totals 12 residues. The germline V gene encodes CDR1 LNHDA and CDR2 SQIVND (reference sequence). The CDR3 spells CASNPPDQPQHF. In DNA form, the CDR3 reads TGTGCCAGTAATCCACCAGACCAGCCCCAGCATTTT.

V gene TRBV2 combines with J gene TRBJ2-5; tentatively, D is TRBD1 (6 bases). This CDR3 region has 15 residues. Germline values: CDR1 SNHLY, CDR2 FYNNEI. V was trimmed by 7 bases and J by 4 bases, leaving 19 bases between them. This CDR3 is CASNTVGPRGETQYF. In DNA, the CDR3 is TGTGCCAGCAATACGGTGGGGCCCAGGGGAGAGACCCAGTACTTC.

This clone was observed a single time. The chain employs TRBV28 and TRBJ2-7; 8 bases map to TRBD1. CDR3 length equals 15 residues. Germline V gene lookup returns CDR1 MDHEN and CDR2 SYDVKM. With 6 bases clipped from V and 2 bases from J, the junction kept 9 bases outside the gene matches. CDR3 bases: TGTGCCAGCAGGGACAGGGTCCAGGGAACCTACGAGCAGTACTTC. Encoded protein: CASRDRVQGTYEQYF. Full variable domain (missing parts from reference TRBV28 and TRBJ2-7): DVKVTQSSRYLVKRTGEKVFLECVQDMDHENMFWYRQDPGLGLRLIYFSYDVKMKEKGDIPEGYSVSREKKERFSLILESASTNQTSMYLCASRDRVQGTYEQYFGPGTRLTVT.

This chain uses TRBV19 with TRBJ1-2, with TRBD1 matching 7 bases. Germline CDR1 reads LNHDA; CDR2 reads SQIVND (reference sequence). This CDR3 spans 14 amino acids. J was trimmed by 5 bases and V by 6 bases; bases with no gene match: 9. The CDR3 spells CASSFTGADYGYTF. The CDR3 DNA reads as TGTGCCAGTAGCTTCACAGGGGCTGATTATGGCTACACCTTC.

The chain links TRBV21-1 to TRBJ1-2. TRBV21-1 corresponds to a pseudogene. The CDR3 has 15 residues. In DNA form, the CDR3 reads TGTGCCAGCAGCCCTTTCTTTCTCGGGGTCTTTGGCTACACCTTC. Its translation: CASSPFFLGVFGYTF.

V gene TRBV6-4 combines with J gene TRBJ2-1; 9 bases agree with TRBD2. Trimming at V came to 1 base and at J to 8 bases, leaving 6 bases not matched to a gene. This CDR3 spans 15 amino acids. The germline V gene encodes CDR1 MRHNA and CDR2 SNTAGT. CDR3 residues: CASSDFAGGGDEQFF. As DNA, the CDR3 is TGTGCCAGCAGTGACTTTGCGGGAGGGGGCGATGAGCAGTTCTTC.

The sample holds a few counts of this clone. The chain couples TRBV28 to TRBJ2-5, with D possibly being TRBD2 (7 bases). Germline CDR1 is MDHEN and CDR2 is SYDVKM. The CDR3 covers 14 residues. V lost 6 bases, J lost 7 bases, and 18 bases lay in between. The CDR3 DNA is TGTGCCAGCAGCCGCGATACAGGGACTATGACCCAGTACTTC. It specifies CASSRDTGTMTQYF.

This clone was seen a handful of times. This chain connects TRBV6-5 to TRBJ1-2, with D tentatively TRBD1 (5 bases). V lost 5 bases to trimming and J lost 4 bases, with 17 bases between them. There are 15 residues in the CDR3. Germline V gene lookup returns CDR1 MNHEY and CDR2 SVGAGI. The CDR3 spells CASSQSTGTVYGYTF. Here the CDR3 DNA reads TGTGCCAGCAGTCAATCGACCGGGACGGTCTATGGCTACACCTTC.

The chain combines TRBV4-1 with TRBJ1-2; D remains ambiguous. CDR1 is MGHRA and CDR2 is YSYEKL in the germline V gene. The CDR3 runs 15 residues. V gave up 0 bases and J gave up 4 bases, with 12 bases separating them. The CDR3 sequence: CASSQDWAGGYGYTF. In DNA form, the CDR3 reads TGCGCCAGCAGCCAAGATTGGGCAGGCGGCTATGGCTACACCTTC.

The rearrangement links TRBV6-6 to TRBJ1-4; no clear D gene. The CDR3 runs 14 residues. Trimming took 0 bases from V and 3 from J, leaving 5 bases between them. CDR1 MNHNY and CDR2 SVGAGI come from the germline V gene (reference sequence). CDR3 amino acids: CASSYSAPNEKLFF. The CDR3, as DNA: TGTGCCAGCAGTTACTCCGCCCCTAATGAAAAACTGTTTTTT.

This clone was picked up one time. The V call is TRBV30, the J call TRBJ2-7, with 8 bases lining up with TRBD1. The CDR3 covers 15 residues. The junction had 10 bases not matched to a gene; V was cut back by 3 bases and J by 3 bases. CDR1 GTSNPN and CDR2 SVGIG come from the germline V gene (reference sequence). Here the CDR3 reads CAWRPDRGVIYEQYF. CDR3 DNA: TGTGCCTGGAGACCTGACAGGGGTGTTATCTACGAGCAGTACTTC.

With respect to this clone: Mismatch with germline at one junction end may stem from a read error. The chain uses TRBV6-5 and TRBJ1-6; D remains unclear. CDR3 size: 13 residues. Germline V gives CDR1 MNHEY, CDR2 SVGAGI. The chain's CDR3 is CASSSQPNSPLHF. CDR3 DNA: TGTGCCAGCAGTTCCCAGCCGAATTCACCCCTTCACTTT.

This chain links TRBV5-1 with TRBJ1-1, with unresolved D. The V end lost 3 bases, the J end lost 0 bases, and 9 bases lay between the germline ends. The germline V gene encodes CDR1 SGHRS and CDR2 YFSETQ. The CDR3 runs 14 residues. The CDR3 nucleotides read TGCGCCAGCAGCTCGACATTAATGAACACTGAAGCTTTCTTT. Protein sequence: CASSSTLMNTEAFF.

In DNA, the CDR3 is TGTGCCAGCAGTGCGGCTCGGGGGCAGGGATCCTACGAGCAGTACTTC. Its translation is CASSAARGQGSYEQYF. The chain has TRBV6-1 and TRBJ2-7; D may correspond to TRBD1 or TRBD2 (6 bases each). Trimming shortened V by 4 bases and J by 1 base, and 17 bases separated the two germline ends. Germline V gene lookup returns CDR1 MNHNS and CDR2 SASEGT. This CDR3 is 16 amino acids long.

CDR3 sequence (DNA): TGTGCCAGCAGCCGGGAGGGGGAATCAGATACGCAGTATTTT. Protein: CASSREGESDTQYF. J is TRBJ2-3 and V is TRBV9; 8 positions agree with TRBD2. The V gene end was trimmed by 4 bases and the J gene end by 4 bases; junction bases not matched to a gene: 5. CDR3 size: 14 residues. Germline V gene sequence: CDR1 SGDLS, CDR2 YYNGEE.

The chain links TRBV7-9 to TRBJ2-7, with TRBD2 identical over 13 bases. The V gene end was trimmed by 1 base and the J gene end by 6 bases; junction bases not matched to a gene: 3. CDR1 is SEHNR, CDR2 FQNEAQ, per germline (reference sequence). The CDR3 runs to 15 residues. Here the CDR3 DNA reads TGTGCCAGCAGCTTAGACGGGACTAGCGGGGCCGAGCAGTACTTC. Translating gives CASSLDGTSGAEQYF.

This chain uses TRBV27 with TRBJ2-2, with unresolved D. The V gene's germline CDR1 is MNHEY and CDR2 SMNVEV (reference sequence). V was shortened by 3 bases and J by 6 bases, with 14 bases between the two germline ends. The CDR3 consists of 15 residues. The CDR3 DNA reads TGTGCCAGCAGTTTTGTCGGCGTCCTTCCCGGGGAGCTGTTTTTT. The encoded protein is CASSFVGVLPGELFF.

For the CDR3, the DNA is TGTGCCTGGTCGTCGACAGCGAAGACCCAGTACTTC. It specifies CAWSSTAKTQYF. V gene TRBV30 combines with J gene TRBJ2-5; weak D call: TRBD1 (5 bases). Germline CDR1 and CDR2: GTSNPN and SVGIG (reference sequence). The V end was cut by 5 bases, the J end by 6 bases, with 13 bases between. CDR3 length: 12 residues.